A selection of T cell receptor beta chains follows, all from one sample in a study of technical replicates of blood from several donors. The data were produced by immunoSEQ multiplex PCR, yet TCRdb's version contains in-frame clones alone and is incomplete. The table lists approximately 82,000 clones, 75% to 95% of them singletons. Source material: T cells isolated from PBMCs. These TCRs come from a human donor in good health. Each CDR3 is given without its conserved first and last residue. Expanded clones get a size class; other rows say once, few or many, or leave the size out.

size	V	J	CDR3
.	TRBV11-2	TRBJ2-1	ASSLGGQSPQF
.	TRBV6-5	TRBJ1-2	ATSGPGQGTYGYT
.	TRBV6-1	TRBJ1-2	ASRNIDSYYGYT
.	TRBV4-1	TRBJ1-2	ASSGARTDSNYGYT
.	TRBV4-2	TRBJ2-2	ASSQTSGRAGELF
once	TRBV19	TRBJ1-5	ASSMGSTGNQPQH
.	TRBV2	TRBJ1-5	ASSVGQGVKSNQPQH
.	TRBV5-1	TRBJ2-1	ASSPVSGHDNEQF
.	TRBV27	TRBJ1-4	ASTPGGTEGNEKLF
.	TRBV11-2	TRBJ2-3	ASSSGKGLADFTQY
.	TRBV6-5	TRBJ2-5	ASSYGQQGATQY
.	TRBV25-1	TRBJ2-2	ASSALAGGLTGELF
.	TRBV10-1	TRBJ2-5	ASSEAGPVGGQY
once	TRBV5-1	TRBJ2-5	ASSLLGSGETQY
once	TRBV14	TRBJ2-1	ASSQLRGLAPYNEQF
.	TRBV5-1	TRBJ2-1	ASNYGGSSYNEQF
.	TRBV5-4	TRBJ2-1	ASSLGGGKGINEQF
.	TRBV14	TRBJ2-7	ASSTSGSGAYEQY
few	TRBV5-5	TRBJ1-5	ASSLASRVDQPQH
.	TRBV9	TRBJ2-3	ASRTGTGGTDTQY
.	TRBV30	TRBJ2-7	AWSRGTYEQY
.	TRBV30	TRBJ2-7	AWRASDSYEQY
.	TRBV2	TRBJ2-5	ASSSLAGPQETQY
.	TRBV27	TRBJ1-5	ASSSMRNQPQH
.	TRBV18	TRBJ2-3	ASSPETSDTQY
.	TRBV6-5	TRBJ2-7	ASTQESSATYEQY
.	TRBV6-1	TRBJ1-1	ASSENPGGYTEAF
.	TRBV5-1	TRBJ1-2	ASSLVFGQGNGYT
.	TRBV18	TRBJ2-1	ASSPNGVEQF
.	TRBV7-3	TRBJ2-5	ASSLGVAGGQETQY
.	TRBV5-1	TRBJ2-7	ASSWEVMNYEQY
.	TRBV28	TRBJ1-3	ASSPGQVGSGNTIY
.	TRBV18	TRBJ2-6	ASSPFALSGSGANVLT